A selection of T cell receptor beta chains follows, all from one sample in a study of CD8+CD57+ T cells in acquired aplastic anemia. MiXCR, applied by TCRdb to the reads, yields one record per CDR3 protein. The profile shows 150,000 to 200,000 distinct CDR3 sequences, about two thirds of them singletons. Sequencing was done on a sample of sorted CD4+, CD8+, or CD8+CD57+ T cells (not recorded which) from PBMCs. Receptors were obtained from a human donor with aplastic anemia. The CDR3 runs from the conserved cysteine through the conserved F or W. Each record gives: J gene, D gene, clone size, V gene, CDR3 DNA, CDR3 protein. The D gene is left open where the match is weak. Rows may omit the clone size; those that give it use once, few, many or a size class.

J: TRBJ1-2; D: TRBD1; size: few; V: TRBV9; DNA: TGTGCCAGCAGCGAAGGACAGGCGATCTATGGCTACACCTTC; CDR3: CASSEGQAIYGYTF
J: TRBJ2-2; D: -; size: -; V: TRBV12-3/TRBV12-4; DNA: TGTGCCAGCAGCTGGGGGGACACCGGGGAGCTGTTTTTT; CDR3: CASSWGDTGELFF
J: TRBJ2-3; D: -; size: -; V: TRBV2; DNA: TGTGCCAGCAGGGGGTGGAAGGACGGACATGGGGATACGCAGTATTTT; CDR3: CASRGWKDGHGDTQYF
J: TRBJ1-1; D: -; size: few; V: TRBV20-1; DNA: TGCAGTGCTAGTGACCAGAACACTGAAGCTTTCTTT; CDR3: CSASDQNTEAFF
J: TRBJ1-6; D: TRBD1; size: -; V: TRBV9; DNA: TGTGCCAGCAGCGTCGGGGGACAGGGGATTAATTCACCCCTCCACTTT; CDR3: CASSVGGQGINSPLHF
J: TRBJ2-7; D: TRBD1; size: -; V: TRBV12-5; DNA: TGTGCTAGTACGGGACAGGGACCTTACGAGCAGTACTTC; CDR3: CASTGQGPYEQYF
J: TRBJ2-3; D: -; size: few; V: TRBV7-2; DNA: TGTGCCAGCAGCCGTACAGATACGCAGTATTTT; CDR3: CASSRTDTQYF
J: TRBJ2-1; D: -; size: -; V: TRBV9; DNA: TGTGCCAGCAGCGTCCGATCTTTTTTTGGGGACAATGAGCAGTTCTTC; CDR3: CASSVRSFFGDNEQFF
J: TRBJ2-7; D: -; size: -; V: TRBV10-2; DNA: TGCGCCAGCAGTGACTCCTTGGAGCAGTACTTC; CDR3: CASSDSLEQYF
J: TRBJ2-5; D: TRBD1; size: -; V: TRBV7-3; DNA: TGTGCCAGCAGCTTGACAGGGGTAGAGACCCAGTACTTC; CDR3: CASSLTGVETQYF
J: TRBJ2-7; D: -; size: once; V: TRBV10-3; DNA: TGTGCCATCAGTCGGACGGCTTACGAGCAGTACTTC; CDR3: CAISRTAYEQYF